Listed below are T cell receptor beta chains from one sample, sequenced in a study of CD8+CD57+ T cells in acquired aplastic anemia. TCRdb redid the calling of the reads with MiXCR, one entry per CDR3 protein. The table has over 150,000 distinct CDR3 sequences, roughly two thirds seen once. Sequencing was performed on sorted CD4+, CD8+, or CD8+CD57+ T cells (not recorded which) from PBMCs. The receptors derive from a human donor with aplastic anemia. Each CDR3 is given with its conserved first and last residue. The D gene is left open where the match is weak. Size values are once, few and many counts, or a class for expanded clones, and some rows have none.

length,size,J,V,D,DNA,CDR3
16,-,TRBJ2-1,TRBV25-1,TRBD1,TGTGCCAGCAGCTCGGGACAGTGGAGCTCCTACAATGAGCAGTTCTTC,CASSSGQWSSYNEQFF
16,few,TRBJ1-1,TRBV29-1,-,TGCAGCGTTGATCCCATTTTGGCGCGCAAGAGCACTGAGGCTTTCTTT,CSVDPILARKSTEAFF
11,many,TRBJ2-7,TRBV28,-,TGTGCCAGTAGGGACGGCTACGAGCAGTACTTC,CASRDGYEQYF
14,few,TRBJ2-5,TRBV6-4,-,TGTGCCACCAGTAGGGGGGCGTACCAAGAGACCCAGTACTTC,CATSRGAYQETQYF
16,-,TRBJ2-3,TRBV13,TRBD2,TGTGCCAGCAGCTTAGCCGGGGACTACAGCACAGATACGCAGTATTTT,CASSLAGDYSTDTQYF
15,-,TRBJ2-7,TRBV6-5,TRBD1,TGTGCCAGCAGCCAATGGGACAGGGATCGATACGAGCAGTACTTC,CASSQWDRDRYEQYF
11,-,TRBJ2-5,TRBV6-1,-,TGTGCCATCAGTGGGCCTGAGACCCAGTACTTC,CAISGPETQYF
15,-,TRBJ2-1,TRBV24-1,-,TGTGCCACCAGTGATTCAGCAAGCTCCTACAATGAGCAGTTCTTC,CATSDSASSYNEQFF
15,once,TRBJ2-2,TRBV5-6,-,TGTGCCAGCAGCTTTGGGACTGGAAACACCGGGGAGCTGTTTTTT,CASSFGTGNTGELFF
15,-,TRBJ1-5,TRBV9,-,TGTGCCAGCAGCGTAGATTCCTTTGAGAATCAGCCCCAGCATTTT,CASSVDSFENQPQHF
15,-,TRBJ1-4,TRBV5-1,-,TGCGCCAGCAGCTTGGACGGCGTTTTTGGGGAAAAACTGTTTTTT,CASSLDGVFGEKLFF
15,-,TRBJ2-3,TRBV6-4,TRBD2,TGTGCCAGCAGTAGTGGCGGGGGTGGGGCAGATACGCAGTATTTT,CASSSGGGGADTQYF